These T cell receptor beta chains were read from a single sample in a study of blood T cell repertoires in COVID-19. Only in-frame clones appear in the TCRdb table, and some are missing; sequencing was by immunoSEQ multiplex PCR. The sample lists about 280,000 clones; 80% to 90% were seen once. The sequencing input was peripheral blood. These receptor sequences come from a woman in her thirties with active or convalescent COVID-19. CDR3s leave out the opening cysteine and the closing phenylalanine or tryptophan. D genes are given only for firm matches. The size entry is marked missing in some rows and otherwise reads once, few, many or a size class.

V gene: TRBV5-4
clone size: -
D gene: TRBD2
J gene: TRBJ2-2
CDR3 protein: ASSGLAGANTGELF

V gene: TRBV3-1/TRBV3-2
clone size: -
D gene: TRBD2
J gene: TRBJ2-1
CDR3 protein: ASSPWTSGGVPTSYNEQF

V gene: TRBV5-1
clone size: -
D gene: TRBD1
J gene: TRBJ1-1
CDR3 protein: ASTDSGGTEAF

V gene: TRBV6-5
clone size: few
D gene: TRBD1
J gene: TRBJ2-7
CDR3 protein: ASSRDRSTYEQY

V gene: TRBV29-1
clone size: -
D gene: -
J gene: TRBJ1-1
CDR3 protein: SVLTGPAEAF

V gene: TRBV6-2/TRBV6-3
clone size: few
D gene: -
J gene: TRBJ2-5
CDR3 protein: ASSYGSGSRGETQY

V gene: TRBV6-1
clone size: -
D gene: -
J gene: TRBJ2-7
CDR3 protein: ASTDSISYEQY

V gene: TRBV4-3
clone size: -
D gene: TRBD1
J gene: TRBJ2-3
CDR3 protein: ASSQDLSGTGTRTDTQY

V gene: TRBV4-3
clone size: -
D gene: -
J gene: TRBJ2-2
CDR3 protein: ASSREQGYAGELF

V gene: TRBV15
clone size: -
D gene: TRBD1
J gene: TRBJ1-1
CDR3 protein: ATSRDKGRGSRDTEAF

V gene: TRBV30
clone size: -
D gene: -
J gene: TRBJ1-1
CDR3 protein: AWAVTENTEAF

V gene: TRBV30
clone size: -
D gene: -
J gene: TRBJ1-4
CDR3 protein: AWSVSWGGREKLF

V gene: TRBV7-2
clone size: -
D gene: -
J gene: TRBJ1-6
CDR3 protein: ASSPTRASGNSPLH

V gene: TRBV30
clone size: once
D gene: TRBD2
J gene: TRBJ2-3
CDR3 protein: AWSEGTSGVTDTQY

V gene: TRBV6-4
clone size: -
D gene: TRBD1
J gene: TRBJ1-2
CDR3 protein: ASSDSGTGSYT

V gene: TRBV7-2
clone size: -
D gene: TRBD1
J gene: TRBJ2-7
CDR3 protein: ASTRDRVSYEQY

V gene: TRBV7-2
clone size: -
D gene: TRBD1
J gene: TRBJ2-3
CDR3 protein: ASSLEGRGRDTQY

V gene: TRBV27
clone size: once
D gene: TRBD2
J gene: TRBJ2-5
CDR3 protein: ASSISGGAVETQY

V gene: TRBV10-3
clone size: few
D gene: TRBD2
J gene: TRBJ2-5
CDR3 protein: AISELAGVETQY

V gene: TRBV19
clone size: -
D gene: -
J gene: TRBJ2-3
CDR3 protein: ASTSLPFGNTQY

V gene: TRBV18
clone size: -
D gene: TRBD2
J gene: TRBJ2-4
CDR3 protein: ASSPLGTSGVAKNIQY

V gene: TRBV30
clone size: -
D gene: -
J gene: TRBJ2-5
CDR3 protein: AWSNYGETQY